Following are 28 T cell receptor beta chains from one sample sequenced in a study of CD8 T cells in ankylosing spondylitis. Each CDR3 protein gets one entry after TCRdb re-called the 5' RACE reads with MiXCR. This table holds some 38,000 distinct CDR3 sequences, less than 4% found once. Sequencing was done on a sample of blood, either unsorted or a sorted T cell fraction (not recorded which). The receptors here all came from a male donor with ankylosing spondylitis or in good health (not recorded which).

This clonotype was counted many times. This chain links TRBV9 with TRBJ1-5; D is uncertain. V was clipped by 0 bases and J by 4 bases, with 5 bases between them. The CDR3 length is 13 residues. Germline lookup yields CDR1 SGDLS and CDR2 YYNGEE. The CDR3, as DNA: TGTGCCAGCAGCGTAGGTCTTAATCAGCCCCAGCATTTT. This gives the protein CASSVGLNQPQHF.

This clonotype qualifies as medium-sized. The gene calls are TRBV9 and TRBJ2-3; 7 bases align to TRBD1. Losses at the gene ends were 0 bases for V and 0 bases for J; bases not matched to a gene: 7. CDR3 length equals 17 residues. Germline-derived CDR1 and CDR2 are SGDLS and YYNGEE. The CDR3 region has the DNA TGTGCCAGCAGCGTAGGGGGGACAGTTTCTAGCACAGATACGCAGTATTTT. It codes for CASSVGGTVSSTDTQYF. The full variable domain, its missing parts supplied by reference TRBV9 and TRBJ2-3, is DSGVTQTPKHLITATGQRVTLRCSPRSGDLSVYWYQQSLDQGLQFLIQYYNGEERAKGNILERFSAQQFPDLHSELNLSSLELGDSALYFCASSVGGTVSSTDTQYFGPGTRLTVL.

This clonotype turned up a few times. The V call is TRBV9, the J call TRBJ2-1; no clear D. Germline CDR1 SGDLS, CDR2 YYNGEE. Trimming cost V 1 base and J 3 bases, with 11 bases left between them. The CDR3 loop spans 15 amino acids. The CDR3 reads CASSVIPTDYNEQFF. CDR3 nucleotide sequence: TGTGCCAGCAGCGTAATTCCTACAGACTACAATGAGCAGTTCTTC.

This clonotype showed up many times. The CDR3 region is CASSVDTSGWGGNEQFF. The DNA for the CDR3 is TGTGCCAGCAGCGTAGATACTAGCGGGTGGGGGGGCAATGAGCAGTTCTTC. The rearrangement links TRBV9 to TRBJ2-1; 9 nucleotides align to TRBD2. Losses at the gene ends were 0 bases for V and 6 bases for J; bases not matched to a gene: 10. This CDR3 region has 17 residues. The germline gives CDR1 SGDLS, CDR2 YYNGEE.

This clonotype was seen more than once but under ten times. The chain is built from TRBV9 and TRBJ1-4; weak D call: TRBD1 (5 bases). This CDR3 has 15 amino acids. CDR1 SGDLS and CDR2 YYNGEE come from the germline V gene. The V gene lost 4 bases and the J gene lost 8 bases, with 18 bases spanning the gap. CDR3 DNA: TGTGCCAGCAGCCCGAGTGGGGGGAGTGGGGAAAAACTGTTTTTT. Encoded protein: CASSPSGGSGEKLFF.

This clonotype was detected ten times or more. This chain joins TRBV9 and TRBJ1-5; D is uncertain. In germline, CDR1 is SGDLS, CDR2 YYNGEE. Trimming shortened V by 0 bases and J by 5 bases, and 15 bases separated the two germline ends. The CDR3 extends over 16 amino acids. CDR3 coding DNA: TGTGCCAGCAGCGTAGGACCCGGGTTTGAAGATCAGCCCCAGCATTTT. Residues: CASSVGPGFEDQPQHF.

This clonotype was detected many times. The chain couples TRBV9 to TRBJ2-1; D is uncertain. The germline V and J ends were trimmed by 0 bases and 7 bases, with 8 bases remaining between them. The CDR3 is made up of 13 amino acids. Germline V gene sequence: CDR1 SGDLS, CDR2 YYNGEE. CDR3 amino acids: CASSVGFLNEQFF. In nucleotides, the CDR3 is TGTGCCAGCAGCGTAGGGTTCCTAAATGAGCAGTTCTTC.

In its sample, this clonotype was seen many times. The CDR3 region is CASSATGPGNTEAFF. CDR3 DNA sequence: TGTGCCAGCAGCGCAACAGGGCCAGGGAACACTGAAGCTTTCTTT. V and J are TRBV9 and TRBJ1-1; maybe TRBD1 (6 bases). Trimming took off 3 bases at V and 1 base at J, with 13 bases between the two ends. Germline V gene lookup returns CDR1 SGDLS and CDR2 YYNGEE. CDR3 length: 15 residues.

At least ten counts were recorded for this clonotype. V usage is TRBV21-1 and J usage is TRBJ2-7; the tabulated D call, TRBD1, remains unverified against the DNA. TRBV21-1 is a known pseudogene. The CDR3 runs 18 residues. The CDR3 loop reads CASSSWLAPGGSSYEQYV. For the CDR3, the DNA is TGTGCCAGCAGCTCTTGGTTAGCGCCGGGCGGAAGCTCCTACGAGCAGTACGTC.

This clonotype has at least ten counts. The chain carries TRBV9 and TRBJ2-5, with TRBD2 as a possible D gene (6 bases). The CDR3 loop spans 13 amino acids. V lost 4 bases to trimming and J lost 9 bases, with 16 bases between them. CDR1 is SGDLS, CDR2 YYNGEE, per germline. The CDR3 coding sequence is TGTGCCAGCAGCCTGTTTGGGACGGGGGCCCAGTACTTC. Translating it yields CASSLFGTGAQYF. The full variable domain, completed using reference TRBV9 and TRBJ2-5, is DSGVTQTPKHLITATGQRVTLRCSPRSGDLSVYWYQQSLDQGLQFLIQYYNGEERAKGNILERFSAQQFPDLHSELNLSSLELGDSALYFCASSLFGTGAQYFGPGTRLLVL.

In its sample, this clonotype was seen many times. V usage is TRBV9 and J usage is TRBJ1-1; TRBD1 is a possible D gene (6 bases). Germline CDR1 is SGDLS and CDR2 is YYNGEE. This CDR3 contains 14 residues. V shed 3 bases and J shed 3 bases, with 12 bases lying between them. CDR3 DNA sequence: TGTGCCAGCAGCGAAATACAGGGAGACACTGAAGCTTTCTTT. Encoded protein: CASSEIQGDTEAFF.

This clonotype was detected ten times or more. J is TRBJ2-5 and V is TRBV9, with D unclear. With 1 base removed from V and 2 bases from J, the gap between germline ends came to 12 bases. Germline V gives CDR1 SGDLS, CDR2 YYNGEE. This CDR3 has 15 residues. The CDR3 nucleotides read TGTGCCAGCAGCGTAAGCCCCCAAAGTCAAGAGACCCAGTACTTC. Its protein product is CASSVSPQSQETQYF.

In this sample, this clonotype turned up many times. This chain connects TRBV9 to TRBJ1-1, with D hard to call. Trimming left V 0 bases short and J 4 bases short, with 10 bases between. The germline gives CDR1 SGDLS, CDR2 YYNGEE. The CDR3 is 14 amino acids. In DNA, the CDR3 is TGTGCCAGCAGCGTAGGGCCAGGAAGCACTGAAGCTTTCTTT. Its protein product is CASSVGPGSTEAFF.

This clonotype was counted at least ten times. The rearrangement joins TRBV9 to TRBJ2-2; 8 bases align to TRBD2. Germline CDR1 reads SGDLS; CDR2 reads YYNGEE. V was pared by 0 bases and J by 0 bases, with 4 bases of the junction left unmatched. This CDR3 contains 17 residues. The DNA of the CDR3 is TGTGCCAGCAGCGTAGCCCCGACTAGCGCGAACACCGGGGAGCTGTTTTTT. Its translation is CASSVAPTSANTGELFF.

This clonotype has a handful of counts. The CDR3 is CASSVWDRGTEAFF. DNA of the CDR3: TGTGCCAGCAGCGTATGGGACAGGGGAACTGAAGCTTTCTTT. V usage is TRBV9 and J usage is TRBJ1-1; the match to TRBD1 covers 10 bases. Germline V lookup: CDR1 SGDLS, CDR2 YYNGEE. The CDR3 loop spans 14 amino acids. Trimming took 1 base from V and 5 from J; bases not matched to a gene: 2.

There are many counts of this clonotype. The chain couples TRBV9 to TRBJ2-3; 15 bases are a match to TRBD2. Trimming removed 4 bases from V and 3 bases from J; junction bases left unmatched: 3. The germline V gene encodes CDR1 SGDLS and CDR2 YYNGEE. The CDR3 sequence is 16 residues long. The chain's CDR3 is CASSPGTSGRTDTQYF. The CDR3 coding sequence is TGTGCCAGCAGCCCAGGGACTAGCGGGAGGACAGATACGCAGTATTTT. The whole variable domain, remainder taken from reference TRBV9 and TRBJ2-3, is DSGVTQTPKHLITATGQRVTLRCSPRSGDLSVYWYQQSLDQGLQFLIQYYNGEERAKGNILERFSAQQFPDLHSELNLSSLELGDSALYFCASSPGTSGRTDTQYFGPGTRLTVL.

This clonotype has at least ten counts. The chain combines TRBV9 with TRBJ2-2; 14 bases align to TRBD2. V shed 2 bases and J 7 bases; nucleotides not matched to a gene: 4. The CDR3 covers 16 residues. In germline, CDR1 is SGDLS, CDR2 YYNGEE. CDR3 sequence: CASSVGLAGVVGELFF. Here the CDR3 DNA reads TGTGCCAGCAGCGTGGGACTAGCGGGAGTGGTCGGGGAGCTGTTTTTT. Variable domain in full (rest from reference TRBV9 and TRBJ2-2): DSGVTQTPKHLITATGQRVTLRCSPRSGDLSVYWYQQSLDQGLQFLIQYYNGEERAKGNILERFSAQQFPDLHSELNLSSLELGDSALYFCASSVGLAGVVGELFFGEGSRLTVL.

In this sample, this clonotype turned up many times. This sequence joins TRBV9 and TRBJ2-3; 12 bases fit TRBD2. This CDR3 has 15 residues. V trimming: 4 bases; J trimming: 4 bases; junction bases outside the gene matches: 4. The V gene's germline CDR1 is SGDLS and CDR2 YYNGEE. CDR3 sequence reads: CASSKTSGRSDTQYF. The CDR3 nucleotides read TGTGCCAGCAGCAAGACTAGCGGGAGATCAGATACGCAGTATTTT.

The table lists this clonotype with many counts. The chain links TRBV9 to TRBJ2-1, with D perhaps TRBD1 (6 bases). From germline, CDR1 is SGDLS and CDR2 YYNGEE. This CDR3 has 15 residues. V shed 3 bases and J shed 5 bases, with 15 bases lying between them. This CDR3 reads CASSAQGSRDNEQFF. The CDR3 bases are TGTGCCAGCAGCGCCCAGGGGAGTCGGGACAATGAGCAGTTCTTC.

This clonotype was recorded a few times. V is TRBV9 and J is TRBJ2-5, with TRBD1 matching over 7 bases. The CDR3 loop spans 17 amino acids. The J segment lost 3 bases and the V segment lost 0 bases, leaving 11 bases of the junction unmatched. Germline CDR1 SGDLS, CDR2 YYNGEE. The CDR3 region has the DNA TGTGCCAGCAGCGTAGGCCCACCGGGACAGAGAAAAGAGACCCAGTACTTC. This sequence encodes CASSVGPPGQRKETQYF.

V is TRBV9 and J is TRBJ2-2; 11 bases match TRBD1. The CDR3 spans 16 residues. Per germline, CDR1 SGDLS and CDR2 YYNGEE. The ends lost 4 bases at V and 3 bases at J; junction bases unmatched: 5. Written as DNA, the CDR3 is TGTGCCAGCAGCCCGCGGACAGGGGGCGACACCGGGGAGCTGTTTTTT. Protein product: CASSPRTGGDTGELFF.

This clonotype was seen ten or more times. V usage is TRBV9 and J usage is TRBJ2-1; 8 positions match TRBD2. Trimming cost V 4 bases and J 4 bases; bases outside gene matches: 7. The germline V gene has CDR1 SGDLS and CDR2 YYNGEE. The CDR3 runs 15 residues. CDR3 DNA: TGTGCCAGCAGCCCTTTAGCGGGACTTTACAATGAGCAGTTCTTC. This translates into CASSPLAGLYNEQFF.

This clonotype has at least ten counts. The chain combines TRBV9 with TRBJ1-3; D ambiguous. V dropped 5 bases and J dropped 0 bases, with 12 bases sitting between them. The length of the CDR3 is 15 residues. Germline-derived CDR1 and CDR2 are SGDLS and YYNGEE. This CDR3 reads CASRRGIYSGNTIYF. CDR3 DNA sequence: TGTGCCAGCAGACGGGGAATCTACTCTGGAAACACCATATATTTT.

This clonotype appeared many times. This chain uses TRBV9 with TRBJ1-2; no reliable D call. The CDR3 contains 14 residues. The V and J ends lost 0 bases and 4 bases respectively, with 10 bases between them. Per the germline V gene, CDR1 is SGDLS and CDR2 is YYNGEE. The DNA for the CDR3 is TGTGCCAGCAGCGTAGACTGGTTCACCTATGGCTACACCTTC. Encoded protein: CASSVDWFTYGYTF.

This clonotype appeared many times. This chain connects TRBV9 to TRBJ2-4, with D possibly being TRBD2 (6 bases). Trimming left V 8 bases short and J 7 bases short, with 10 bases between. Germline V gives CDR1 SGDLS, CDR2 YYNGEE. The CDR3 runs 11 residues. The CDR3 DNA sequence: TGTGCCAGTGCCCGGGGGAACATTCAGTACTTC. Translating gives CASARGNIQYF. The variable domain in full, with the rest retrieved from reference TRBV9 and TRBJ2-4, is DSGVTQTPKHLITATGQRVTLRCSPRSGDLSVYWYQQSLDQGLQFLIQYYNGEERAKGNILERFSAQQFPDLHSELNLSSLELGDSALYFCASARGNIQYFGAGTRLSVL.

This clonotype has just a few counts. This chain links TRBV9 with TRBJ2-1; 9 positions match TRBD2. The CDR3 loop spans 17 amino acids. Germline assignment: CDR1 SGDLS and CDR2 YYNGEE. The trim removed 3 bases at V and 0 bases at J, leaving 7 bases unmatched. The CDR3 is CASSETSGFSSYNEQFF. DNA for the CDR3: TGTGCCAGCAGCGAGACTAGCGGTTTCAGCTCCTACAATGAGCAGTTCTTC.

In its sample, this clonotype was seen many times. V gene TRBV9 combines with J gene TRBJ2-3, with TRBD2 matching 10 bases. Trimming cost V 3 bases and J 1 base; bases outside gene matches: 8. Germline CDR1 is SGDLS and CDR2 is YYNGEE. The CDR3 runs 17 residues. The CDR3 DNA sequence: TGTGCCAGCAGCGGACCCGAAAGCGGGAGGGGCACAGATACGCAGTATTTT. Translated: CASSGPESGRGTDTQYF.

This clonotype was seen repeatedly, ten times or more. The chain employs TRBV9 and TRBJ2-1, with TRBD2 matching over 8 bases. The CDR3 totals 16 residues. With 4 bases clipped from V and 6 bases from J, the junction kept 12 bases outside the gene matches. The germline CDR1 and CDR2 sequences are SGDLS and YYNGEE. The CDR3 is CASSPSRLASPNEQFF. The CDR3 DNA reads as TGTGCCAGCAGCCCCAGTCGACTAGCGTCTCCCAATGAGCAGTTCTTC.